This T cell receptor (beta chain) was recorded in a study of spatial heterogeneity in lung cancer. General study results and limits: Counts of expanded intratumoral alpha and beta TCRs tracked tumor mutation counts.

The CDR3 is made up of 14 amino acids. Germline trimming cut 4 bases from V and 12 bases from J; bases unmatched to any gene: 11. The germline V gene encodes CDR1 SGHAT and CDR2 FQNNGV. This clonotype has at least ten counts. Its antigen is unidentified. The time point is: sample taken at primary tumor resection. The cohort: 65 to 80 early-stage, untreated non-small cell lung cancer patients. The input material, whole RNA from tumor, nontumor lung or frozen PBMC, was sequenced unsorted. All TCR cDNA molecules were individually tagged with a unique molecular identifier. TCRdb re-analysed the 5' RACE reads in MiXCR, keeping a single row per CDR3 protein. Found here are about 100,000 distinct CDR3 sequences, roughly 4.5% of them singletons; the top ten hold 21%.

The sequence was collected from a male donor with early-stage non-small cell lung cancer. Sequencing used lung tumor tissue, obtained at surgery. The rearrangement joins TRBV11-2 to TRBJ2-1, with 8 bases lining up with TRBD1. This chain's CDR3 is CASSSQTQGARQFF. The DNA for the CDR3 is TGTGCCAGCAGCTCACAGACTCAGGGGGCTAGGCAGTTCTTC.